This TCR beta chain was recovered during a study of blood T cell repertoires in COVID-19. Study-wide background: Sites in the United States, Italy and Spain provided acute and convalescent COVID-19 samples.

In its sample, this clone was seen once. Method: immunoSEQ multiplex PCR; TCRdb's copy keeps in-frame clones and lacks some. The data show some 370,000 clones, approximately 88% seen once. Germline values: CDR1 MGHRA, CDR2 YSYEKL. With 0 bases clipped from V and 5 bases from J, the junction kept 7 bases outside the gene matches. This CDR3 region has 16 residues. The V call is TRBV4-1, the J call TRBJ1-5; the match to TRBD1 covers 7 bases. The sequence was collected from a man aged 35 to 55 with acute or convalescent COVID-19. The sample consisted of peripheral blood. CDR3: CASSQEGGRPDQPQHF. CDR3 coding DNA: TGCGCCAGCAGCCAAGAAGGGGGCAGGCCAGATCAGCCCCAGCATTTT.